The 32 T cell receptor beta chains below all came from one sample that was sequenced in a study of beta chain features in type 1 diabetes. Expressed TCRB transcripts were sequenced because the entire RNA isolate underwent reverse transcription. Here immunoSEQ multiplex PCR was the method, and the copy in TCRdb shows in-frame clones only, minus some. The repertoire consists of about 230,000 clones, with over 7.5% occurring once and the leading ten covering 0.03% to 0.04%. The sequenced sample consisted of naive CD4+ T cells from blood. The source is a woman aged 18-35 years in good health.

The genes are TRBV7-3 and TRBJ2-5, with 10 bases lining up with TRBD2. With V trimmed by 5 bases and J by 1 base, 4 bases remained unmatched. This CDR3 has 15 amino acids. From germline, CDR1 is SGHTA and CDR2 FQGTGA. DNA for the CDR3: TGTGCCAGCAGCCGTAGCGGGGGGATCCAAGAGACCCAGTACTTC. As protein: CASSRSGGIQETQYF.

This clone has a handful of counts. CDR3 nucleotide sequence: TGTGCCAGCTCACCCAGATTAACAGGGGGTGAAGCTTTCTTT. This encodes CASSPRLTGGEAFF. The chain links TRBV18 to TRBJ1-1; 8 bases fit TRBD1. This CDR3 has 14 residues. CDR1 and CDR2 (germline): KGHSH, LQKENI. J gave up 7 bases and V 3 bases, and 7 bases lay outside the gene matches.

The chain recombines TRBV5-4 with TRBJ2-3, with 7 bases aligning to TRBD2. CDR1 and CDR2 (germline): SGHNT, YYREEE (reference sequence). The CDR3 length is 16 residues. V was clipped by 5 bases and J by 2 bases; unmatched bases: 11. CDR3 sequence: CASRPRGSPPTDTQYF. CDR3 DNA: TGTGCCAGCAGACCTCGCGGGAGTCCGCCCACAGATACGCAGTATTTT.

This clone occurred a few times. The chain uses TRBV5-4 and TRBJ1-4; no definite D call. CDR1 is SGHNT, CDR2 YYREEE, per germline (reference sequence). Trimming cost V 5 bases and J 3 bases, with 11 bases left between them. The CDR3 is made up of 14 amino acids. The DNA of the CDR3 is TGTGCCAGCAGGCCGGGGTTGGCTAATGAAAAACTGTTTTTT. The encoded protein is CASRPGLANEKLFF. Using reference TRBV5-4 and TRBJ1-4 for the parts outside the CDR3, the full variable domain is ETGVTQSPTHLIKTRGQQVTLRCSSQSGHNTVSWYQQALGQGPQFIFQYYREEENGRGNFPPRFSGLQFPNYSSELNVNALELDDSALYLCASRPGLANEKLFFGSGTQLSVL.

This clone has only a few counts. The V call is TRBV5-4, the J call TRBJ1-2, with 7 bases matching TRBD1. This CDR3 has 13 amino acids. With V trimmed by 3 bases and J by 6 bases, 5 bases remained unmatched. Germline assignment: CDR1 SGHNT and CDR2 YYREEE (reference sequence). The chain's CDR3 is CASSSPTGDGYTF. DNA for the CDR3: TGTGCCAGCAGCTCGCCTACAGGGGATGGCTACACCTTC.

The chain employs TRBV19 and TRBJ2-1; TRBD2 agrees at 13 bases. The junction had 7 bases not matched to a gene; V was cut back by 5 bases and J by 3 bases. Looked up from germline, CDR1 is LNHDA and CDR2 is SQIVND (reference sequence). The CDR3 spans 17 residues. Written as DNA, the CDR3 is TGTGCCAGTAGTCTCTCCGGGACTAGCGGGAACTACAATGAGCAGTTCTTC. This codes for CASSLSGTSGNYNEQFF. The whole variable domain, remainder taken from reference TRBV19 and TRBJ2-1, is DGGITQSPKYLFRKEGQNVTLSCEQNLNHDAMYWYRQDPGQGLRLIYYSQIVNDFQKGDIAEGYSVSREKKESFPLTVTSAQKNPTAFYLCASSLSGTSGNYNEQFFGPGTRLTVL.

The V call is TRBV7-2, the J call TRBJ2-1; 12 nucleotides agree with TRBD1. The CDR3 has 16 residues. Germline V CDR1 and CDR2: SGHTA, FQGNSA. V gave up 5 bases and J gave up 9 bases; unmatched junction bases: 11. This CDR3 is CASSVTGTGGIGEQFF. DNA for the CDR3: TGTGCCAGCAGCGTTACCGGGACAGGGGGCATCGGTGAGCAGTTCTTC.

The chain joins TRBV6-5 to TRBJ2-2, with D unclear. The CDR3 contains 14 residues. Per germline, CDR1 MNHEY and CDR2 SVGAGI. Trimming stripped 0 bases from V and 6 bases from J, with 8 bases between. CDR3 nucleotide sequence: TGTGCCAGCAGTTACTCCCGTGGGCCCGGGGAGCTGTTTTTT. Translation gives CASSYSRGPGELFF.

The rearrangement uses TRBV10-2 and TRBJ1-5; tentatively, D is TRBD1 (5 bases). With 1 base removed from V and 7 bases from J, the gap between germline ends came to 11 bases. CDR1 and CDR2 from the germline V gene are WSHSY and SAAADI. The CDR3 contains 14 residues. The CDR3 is CASSEWGEGQPQHF. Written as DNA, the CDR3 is TGCGCCAGCAGTGAGTGGGGGGAGGGACAGCCCCAGCATTTT.

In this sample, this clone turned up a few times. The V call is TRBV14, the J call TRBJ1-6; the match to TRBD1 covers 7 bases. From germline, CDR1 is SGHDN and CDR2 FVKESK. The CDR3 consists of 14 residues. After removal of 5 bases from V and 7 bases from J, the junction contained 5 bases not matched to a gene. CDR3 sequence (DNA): TGTGCCAGCAGCTGGGGACAGTCGAATTCACCCCTCCACTTT. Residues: CASSWGQSNSPLHF.

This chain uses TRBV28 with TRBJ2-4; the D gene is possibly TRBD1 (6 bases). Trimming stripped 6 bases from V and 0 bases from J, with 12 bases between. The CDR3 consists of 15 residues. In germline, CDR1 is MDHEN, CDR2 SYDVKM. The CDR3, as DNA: TGTGCCAGCAGCCACAGGGTTCGAGCCAAAAACATTCAGTACTTC. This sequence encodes CASSHRVRAKNIQYF.

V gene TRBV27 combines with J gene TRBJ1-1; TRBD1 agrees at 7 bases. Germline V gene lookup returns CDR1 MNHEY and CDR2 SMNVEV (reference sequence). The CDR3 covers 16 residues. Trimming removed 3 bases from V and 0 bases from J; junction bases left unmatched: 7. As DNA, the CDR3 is TGTGCCAGCAGTTTCGGAGCAGGGGGGTTGAACACTGAAGCTTTCTTT. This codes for CASSFGAGGLNTEAFF.

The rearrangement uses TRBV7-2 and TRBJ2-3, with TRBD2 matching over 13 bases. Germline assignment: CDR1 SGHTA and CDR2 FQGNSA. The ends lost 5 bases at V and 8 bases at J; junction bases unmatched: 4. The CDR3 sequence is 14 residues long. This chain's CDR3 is CASSRLAGGGTQYF. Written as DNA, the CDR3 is TGTGCCAGCAGCCGACTAGCGGGAGGAGGTACGCAGTATTTT.

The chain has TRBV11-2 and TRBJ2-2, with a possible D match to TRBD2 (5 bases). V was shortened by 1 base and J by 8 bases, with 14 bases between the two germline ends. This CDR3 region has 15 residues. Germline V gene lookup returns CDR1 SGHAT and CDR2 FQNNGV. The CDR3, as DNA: TGTGCCAGCAGCTTAGGCCGGGAAATTAGAGGGGAGCTGTTTTTT. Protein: CASSLGREIRGELFF.

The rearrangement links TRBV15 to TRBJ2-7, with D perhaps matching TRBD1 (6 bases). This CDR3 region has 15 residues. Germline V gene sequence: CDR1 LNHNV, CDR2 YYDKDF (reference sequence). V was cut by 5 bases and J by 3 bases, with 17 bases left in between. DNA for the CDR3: TGTGCCACCAGCCCGCGAGGGGGTCAAGACTACGAGCAGTACTTC. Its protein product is CATSPRGGQDYEQYF.

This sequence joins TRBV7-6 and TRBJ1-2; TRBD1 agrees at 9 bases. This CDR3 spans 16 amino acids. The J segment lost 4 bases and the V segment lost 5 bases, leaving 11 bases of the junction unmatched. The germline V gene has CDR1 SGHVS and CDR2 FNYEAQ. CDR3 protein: CASSEDRDREIYGYTF. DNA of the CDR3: TGTGCCAGCAGCGAAGACCGGGACAGGGAGATCTATGGCTACACCTTC.

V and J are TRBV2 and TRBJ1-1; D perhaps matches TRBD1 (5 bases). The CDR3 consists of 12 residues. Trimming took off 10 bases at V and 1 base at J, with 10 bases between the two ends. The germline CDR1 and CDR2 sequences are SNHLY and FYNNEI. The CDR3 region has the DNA TGTGCCACCAACGACAGGAACACTGAAGCTTTCTTT. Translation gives CATNDRNTEAFF.

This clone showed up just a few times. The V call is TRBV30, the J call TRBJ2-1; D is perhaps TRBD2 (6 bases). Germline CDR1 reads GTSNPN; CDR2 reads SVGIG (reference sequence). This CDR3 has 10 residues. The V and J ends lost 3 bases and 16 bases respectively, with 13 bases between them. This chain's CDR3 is CAWRRDLLFF. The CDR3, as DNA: TGTGCCTGGAGAAGGGACTTATTATTCTTC.

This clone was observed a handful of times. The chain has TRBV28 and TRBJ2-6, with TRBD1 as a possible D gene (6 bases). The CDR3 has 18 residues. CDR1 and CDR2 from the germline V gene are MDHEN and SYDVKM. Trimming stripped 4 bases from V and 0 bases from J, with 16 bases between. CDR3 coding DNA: TGTGCCAGCAGTTCCCCGTGGGGACATTACTCTGGGGCCAACGTCCTGACTTTC. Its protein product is CASSSPWGHYSGANVLTF.

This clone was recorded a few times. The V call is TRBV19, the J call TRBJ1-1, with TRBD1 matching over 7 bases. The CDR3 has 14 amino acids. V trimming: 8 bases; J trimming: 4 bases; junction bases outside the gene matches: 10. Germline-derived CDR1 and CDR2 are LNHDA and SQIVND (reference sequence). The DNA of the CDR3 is TGTGCCAGTGCCCGCACAGGGGAGACCACTGAAGCTTTCTTT. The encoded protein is CASARTGETTEAFF.

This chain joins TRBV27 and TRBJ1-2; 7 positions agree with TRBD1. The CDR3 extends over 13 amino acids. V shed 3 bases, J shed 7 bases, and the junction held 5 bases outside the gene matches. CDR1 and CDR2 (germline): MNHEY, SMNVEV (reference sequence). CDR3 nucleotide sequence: TGTGCCAGCAGTTTTGACAGGGAGGCTGGCTACACCTTC. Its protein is CASSFDREAGYTF.

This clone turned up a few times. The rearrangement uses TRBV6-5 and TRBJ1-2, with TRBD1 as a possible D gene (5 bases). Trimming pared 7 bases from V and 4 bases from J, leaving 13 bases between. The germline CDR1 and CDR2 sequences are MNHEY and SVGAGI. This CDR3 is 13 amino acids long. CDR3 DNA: TGTGCCAGCACCGGCGGGACTATCTATGGCTACACCTTC. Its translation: CASTGGTIYGYTF.

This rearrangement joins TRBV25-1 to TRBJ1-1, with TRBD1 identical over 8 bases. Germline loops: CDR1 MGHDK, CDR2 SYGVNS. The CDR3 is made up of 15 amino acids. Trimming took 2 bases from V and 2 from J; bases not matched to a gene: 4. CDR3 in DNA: TGTGCCAGCAGTGAACTAACAGGGGGAAACACTGAAGCTTTCTTT. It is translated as CASSELTGGNTEAFF.

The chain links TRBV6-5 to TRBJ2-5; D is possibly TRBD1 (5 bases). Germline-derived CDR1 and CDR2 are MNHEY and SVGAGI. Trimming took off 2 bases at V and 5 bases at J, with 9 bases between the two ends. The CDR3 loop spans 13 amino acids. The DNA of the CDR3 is TGTGCCAGCAGTTACACCAGGGTTGAGACCCAGTACTTC. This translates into CASSYTRVETQYF.

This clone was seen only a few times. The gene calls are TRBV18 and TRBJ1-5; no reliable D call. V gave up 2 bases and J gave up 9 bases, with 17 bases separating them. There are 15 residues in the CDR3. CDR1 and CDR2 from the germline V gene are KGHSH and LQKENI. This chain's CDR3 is CASSPGGVSGRPQHF. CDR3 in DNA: TGTGCCAGCTCACCAGGCGGGGTGTCTGGTCGGCCCCAGCATTTT.

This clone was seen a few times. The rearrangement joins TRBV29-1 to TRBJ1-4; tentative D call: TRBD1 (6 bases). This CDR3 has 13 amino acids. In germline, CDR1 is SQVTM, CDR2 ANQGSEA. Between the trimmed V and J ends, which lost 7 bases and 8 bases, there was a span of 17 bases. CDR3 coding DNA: TGCAGCGCCCAAGGGGGGGTTGGGGAAAAACTGTTTTTT. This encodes CSAQGGVGEKLFF.

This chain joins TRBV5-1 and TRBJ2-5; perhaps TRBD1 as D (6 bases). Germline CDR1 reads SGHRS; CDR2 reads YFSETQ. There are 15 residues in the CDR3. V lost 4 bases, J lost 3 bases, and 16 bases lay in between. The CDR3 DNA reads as TGCGCCAGCAGCAAACGAGGGCCAGGGGAAGAGACCCAGTACTTC. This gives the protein CASSKRGPGEETQYF.

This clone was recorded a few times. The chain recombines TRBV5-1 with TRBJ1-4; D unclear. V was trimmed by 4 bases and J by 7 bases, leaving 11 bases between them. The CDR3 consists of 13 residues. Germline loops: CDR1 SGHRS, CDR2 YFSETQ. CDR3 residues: CASSLQRGEKLFF. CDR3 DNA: TGCGCCAGCAGCCTGCAAAGAGGTGAAAAACTGTTTTTT.

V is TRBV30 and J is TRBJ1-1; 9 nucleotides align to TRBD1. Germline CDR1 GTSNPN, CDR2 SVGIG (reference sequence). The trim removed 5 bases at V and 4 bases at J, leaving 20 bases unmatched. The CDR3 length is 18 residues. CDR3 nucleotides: TGTGCCTGGGAGAGGAGGAGGACAGGGGCTCTTAGGAGCACTGAAGCTTTCTTT. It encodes CAWERRRTGALRSTEAFF. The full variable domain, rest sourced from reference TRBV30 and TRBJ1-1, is SQTIHQWPATLVQPVGSPLSLECTVEGTSNPNLYWYRQAAGRGLQLLFYSVGIGQISSEVPQNLSASRPQDRQFILSSKKLLLSDSGFYLCAWERRRTGALRSTEAFFGQGTRLTVV.

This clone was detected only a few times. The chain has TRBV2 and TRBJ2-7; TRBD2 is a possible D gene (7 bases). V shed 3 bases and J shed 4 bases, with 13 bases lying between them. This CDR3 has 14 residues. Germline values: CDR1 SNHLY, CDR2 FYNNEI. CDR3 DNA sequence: TGTGCCAGCAGTGATGCGGGGGCAACATACGAGCAGTACTTC. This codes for CASSDAGATYEQYF. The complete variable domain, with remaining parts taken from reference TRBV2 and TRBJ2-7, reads EPEVTQTPSHQVTQMGQEVILRCVPISNHLYFYWYRQILGQKVEFLVSFYNNEISEKSEIFDDQFSVERPDGSNFTLKIRSTKLEDSAMYFCASSDAGATYEQYFGPGTRLTVT.

CDR3 sequence reads: CASSMDGSSGNTIYF. The CDR3, as DNA: TGTGCCAGCAGTATGGATGGGAGCTCTGGAAACACCATATATTTT. The V call is TRBV5-4, the J call TRBJ1-3; D not resolved. The CDR3 covers 15 residues. Trimming left V 5 bases short and J 0 bases short, with 12 bases between. Germline CDR1 SGHNT, CDR2 YYREEE (reference sequence).

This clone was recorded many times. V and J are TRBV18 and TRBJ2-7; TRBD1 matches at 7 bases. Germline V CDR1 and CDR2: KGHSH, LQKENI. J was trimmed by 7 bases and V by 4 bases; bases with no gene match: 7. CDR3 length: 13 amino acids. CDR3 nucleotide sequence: TGTGCCAGCTCACAAGGGACAGTGGGGGAGCAGTACTTC. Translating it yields CASSQGTVGEQYF.